The rows below give T cell receptor beta chains drawn from one sample of a study of T-cell memory formation after mild COVID-19. TCRdb re-called the 5' RACE reads through MiXCR, storing one row per CDR3 protein. The table includes around 83,000 distinct CDR3 sequences, 20% to 25% detected once. Sequenced: PBMCs or a T cell subset sorted from them (not recorded which). The source of these receptors is a man aged 18 to 30 who had mild COVID-19 (a few samples of this study predate the infection). Cell type and time point are not known. Both conserved end residues are part of each CDR3. D genes are given only for firm matches. Clone size is stated in some rows and not others, as once, few, many or a class when expanded.

-	-	TRBV7-9	TRBJ2-5	TGTGCCAGCAGGGCAGGGAAGGAGACCCAGTACTTC	CASRAGKETQYF
TRBD1	few	TRBV4-1	TRBJ1-5	TGCGCCAGCAGCCAAGAACCTCAGGGGGCGGGACAGCCCCAGCATTTT	CASSQEPQGAGQPQHF
-	-	TRBV2	TRBJ2-7	TGTGCCACCACCGGGACACTGACCTACGAGCAGTACTTC	CATTGTLTYEQYF
TRBD1	few	TRBV6-6	TRBJ2-7	TGTGCCAGCAGGCGGGGACAGGAGAGGTCCTACGAGCAGTACTTC	CASRRGQERSYEQYF
TRBD1	-	TRBV7-8	TRBJ1-2	TGTGCCAGCAGCTCCGGGACAGGGGGGTCGAACTATGGCTACACCTTC	CASSSGTGGSNYGYTF
-	-	TRBV20-1	TRBJ2-7	TGCAGTGCTAGAGCGTGGAGTCGGCTCGAGCAGTACTTC	CSARAWSRLEQYF
-	-	TRBV20-1	TRBJ1-6	TGCAGTGCTAGACAGGGTAATTCACCCCTCCACTTT	CSARQGNSPLHF
TRBD2	-	TRBV6-5	TRBJ2-7	TGTGCCAGCAGTTACTCGATGGTAGCGGGGATGTACGAGCAGTACTTC	CASSYSMVAGMYEQYF
TRBD1	few	TRBV4-1	TRBJ1-5	TGCGCCAGCAGCCAACGTCCCGGGACAGGACCTAATCAGCCCCAGCATTTT	CASSQRPGTGPNQPQHF
-	few	TRBV12-3/TRBV12-4	TRBJ1-2	TGTGCCAGCAGACCCGGACACAACTATGGCTACACCTTC	CASRPGHNYGYTF
TRBD1	-	TRBV29-1	TRBJ1-4	TGCAGCGTAAGCAGGGGGACTAATGAAAAACTGTTTTTT	CSVSRGTNEKLFF
-	few	TRBV13	TRBJ1-6	TGTGCCAGCAGGGAGAGGGTGGACATTCGATCACCCCTCCACTTT	CASRERVDIRSPLHF
-	-	TRBV7-9	TRBJ2-2	TGTGCCAGCAGCTTAGTAGGGAACACCGGGGAGCTGTTTTTT	CASSLVGNTGELFF
-	-	TRBV5-5	TRBJ2-2	TGTGCCAGCAGCTTGCGCGCGTCGAACACCGGGGAGCTGTTTTTT	CASSLRASNTGELFF
-	-	TRBV15	TRBJ1-2	TGTGCCACTTTTGGGGGTTACGGCGGCTATGGCTACACCTTC	CATFGGYGGYGYTF
-	-	TRBV5-1	TRBJ2-3	TGCGCCAGCAGTCCATATCTAGCTGAAATCACAGATACGCAGTATTTT	CASSPYLAEITDTQYF
TRBD1	many	TRBV5-1	TRBJ1-1	TGCGCCAGCAGCTTGGGCCGACGGGACAGCTACCTCATGAACACTGAAGCTTTCTTT	CASSLGRRDSYLMNTEAFF
TRBD2	-	TRBV28	TRBJ2-1	TGTGCCAGCCGCCAGGGACTAGCGTCCTACAATGAGCAGTTCTTC	CASRQGLASYNEQFF
-	-	TRBV6-5	TRBJ2-1	TGTGCCAGCAGTTACTCTGCGGGCTCCTACAATGAGCAGTTCTTC	CASSYSAGSYNEQFF
TRBD2	-	TRBV6-5	TRBJ2-3	TGTGCCAGCAGTTACTCGTGGGCGCTAGCGGATTCAGATACGCAGTATTTT	CASSYSWALADSDTQYF
-	-	TRBV27	TRBJ1-5	TGTGCCAGCAGTTCGGGGGAGTATAGCAATCAGCCCCAGCATTTT	CASSSGEYSNQPQHF
TRBD2	-	TRBV5-1	TRBJ2-3	TGCGCCAGCAGCTGGGGACCGGGACTAGAGGATTATACGCAGTATTTT	CASSWGPGLEDYTQYF
-	-	TRBV27	TRBJ2-4	TGTGCCAGCAGAACCCTAGCCAAAAACATTCAGTACTTC	CASRTLAKNIQYF
-	-	TRBV27	TRBJ1-5	TGTGCCAGCAGGGAAGGAGGGCAGCCCCAGCATTTT	CASREGGQPQHF
-	-	TRBV6-2/TRBV6-3	TRBJ2-7	TGTGCCAGCGGGGCCTACGAGCAGTACTTC	CASGAYEQYF
-	-	TRBV6-6	TRBJ2-6	TGTGCCAGCAGTTATCTAGGACCGATAGACCCTGGGGCCAACGTCCTGACTTTC	CASSYLGPIDPGANVLTF
-	-	TRBV9	TRBJ2-5	TGTGCCAGCAGCGTAGATGTGGGGGGGCCGGGAGAGACCCAGTACTTC	CASSVDVGGPGETQYF
-	few	TRBV30	TRBJ2-6	TGTGCCTGGAGTGGAGGGACGGGGGCCAACGTCCTGACTTTC	CAWSGGTGANVLTF
TRBD2	-	TRBV5-1	TRBJ2-3	TGCGCCAGCAGCTTGGAGGTGGCGGGGGGGGCAGATACGCAGTATTTT	CASSLEVAGGADTQYF
-	few	TRBV12-3/TRBV12-4	TRBJ2-7	TGTGCCAGCAGTCCCGGCGAGTCGCCCGAGCAGTACTTC	CASSPGESPEQYF
-	few	TRBV4-1	TRBJ1-4	TGCGCCAGCAGCCAACTGGGGAGTGAAAAACTGTTTTTT	CASSQLGSEKLFF
-	-	TRBV4-2	TRBJ2-3	TGTGCCAGCGAGGGATCCACAGATACGCAGTATTTT	CASEGSTDTQYF
-	-	TRBV11-2	TRBJ2-3	TGTGCCAGCAGCTTAGACCCGCCCGATACGCAGTATTTT	CASSLDPPDTQYF
TRBD1	-	TRBV27	TRBJ2-7	TGTGCCAGCAGTTTATTTCCAGGGGGCATCAACGAGCAGTACTTC	CASSLFPGGINEQYF
TRBD1	few	TRBV12-3/TRBV12-4	TRBJ2-7	TGTGCCAGCAGGAAAGTGGGACAGGGCTCCTACGAGCAGTACTTC	CASRKVGQGSYEQYF
-	-	TRBV6-6	TRBJ1-3	TGTGCCAGCACCTATCAGGACTCTGGAAACACCATATATTTT	CASTYQDSGNTIYF
-	-	TRBV2	TRBJ2-2	TGTGCCAGCAGTGATTTTCAGGGGTACACCGGGGAGCTGTTTTTT	CASSDFQGYTGELFF
TRBD1	-	TRBV6-6	TRBJ1-2	TGTGCCAGCAGACCAAGGGACAGGGGGCTTATCGGCTATGGCTACACCTTC	CASRPRDRGLIGYGYTF
-	-	TRBV2	TRBJ2-1	TGTGCCAGCACCCCGGACGGATTCAATGAGCAGTTCTTC	CASTPDGFNEQFF
TRBD2	-	TRBV12-3/TRBV12-4	TRBJ2-3	TGTGCCAGCAGTCCCGGGACTAGCGGGGCCCGATCAACAGATACGCAGTATTTT	CASSPGTSGARSTDTQYF
-	few	TRBV11-2	TRBJ2-7	TGTGCCAGCAGCCTCAGCCCGTACGAGCAGTACTTC	CASSLSPYEQYF
-	-	TRBV5-1	TRBJ2-2	TGCGCCAGCAGCTTGGCCAGGTCTCGGGCCGGGGAGCTGTTTTTT	CASSLARSRAGELFF
TRBD2	-	TRBV5-8	TRBJ2-7	TGTGCCAGCAGCACCGGTTGGACTAGCGGTTCCTACGAGCAGTACTTC	CASSTGWTSGSYEQYF
-	few	TRBV7-9	TRBJ2-3	TGTGCCAGCAGCTTTAGCACACGCTTCACAGATACGCAGTATTTT	CASSFSTRFTDTQYF
-	few	TRBV4-1	TRBJ2-3	TGCGCCAGCAGCCGTAGTGGGGGGACCACAGATACGCAGTATTTT	CASSRSGGTTDTQYF
-	-	TRBV7-9	TRBJ1-2	TGTGCCAGCAGCTTGCAATCCGGAACGACCGTTAACTATGGCTACACCTTC	CASSLQSGTTVNYGYTF
-	-	TRBV12-5	TRBJ1-1	TGTGCTAGTGGTCCCACTCCACCCCCGGAGGGAGCTTTCTTT	CASGPTPPPEGAFF
-	-	TRBV5-1	TRBJ2-7	TGCGCCAGCAGCTACAGGGCAGTCTACTACGAGCAGTACTTC	CASSYRAVYYEQYF
-	-	TRBV6-5	TRBJ1-2	TGTGCCAGCAACCCGGCGGGGGGAAGGGGCTACACCTTC	CASNPAGGRGYTF
TRBD2	-	TRBV6-5	TRBJ2-2	TGTGCCAGCGGAACGGGGGGGCAAACCGGGGAGCTGTTTTTT	CASGTGGQTGELFF
TRBD2	once	TRBV11-2	TRBJ2-2	TGTGCCAGCAGCTTATTAGCGGGGTTCACCGGGGAGCTGTTTTTT	CASSLLAGFTGELFF